One and the same sample provided the 11 T cell receptor beta chains below, sequenced in a study of control samples from healthy donors and cancer patients. Some clones are missing from TCRdb's copy, which holds only in-frame ones; the method was immunoSEQ multiplex PCR. The table records 250,000 to 300,000 clones, almost 85% of them present only once. Input material: PBMCs. The source is a woman aged 60 to 75 with lung cancer.

The chain uses TRBV19 and TRBJ1-4; 9 positions agree with TRBD1. In germline, CDR1 is LNHDA, CDR2 SQIVND (reference sequence). The junction had 5 bases not matched to a gene; V was cut back by 4 bases and J by 17 bases. This CDR3 region has 11 residues. CDR3 bases: TGTGCCAGTAGTAACCGGGACAGGGTATTTTTT. Translation: CASSNRDRVFF.

In regard to this clone: Other DNA sequences in the same sample also yield this CDR3. This chain uses TRBV29-1 with TRBJ2-5; 7 bases fit TRBD1. The V segment lost 4 bases and the J segment 1 base; nucleotides outside the gene matches: 3. Germline loops: CDR1 SQVTM, CDR2 ANQGSEA. The CDR3 is 13 residues long. The CDR3 reads CSVVPGGQETQYF. The CDR3 DNA reads as TGCAGCGTTGTGCCAGGGGGCCAAGAGACCCAGTACTTC.

This rearrangement joins TRBV10-2 to TRBJ2-5; 12 bases match TRBD1. Looked up from germline, CDR1 is WSHSY and CDR2 is SAAADI. The V gene end was trimmed by 8 bases and the J gene end by 4 bases; junction bases not matched to a gene: 5. CDR3 length: 14 residues. CDR3 in DNA: TGCGCCAGCGATGGGGACAGGGGGCGAGAGACCCAGTACTTC. Protein sequence: CASDGDRGRETQYF.

The rearrangement links TRBV6-1 to TRBJ2-1, with D unclear. This CDR3 contains 13 residues. Germline CDR1 and CDR2: MNHNS and SASEGT. The V and J ends lost 0 bases and 4 bases respectively, with 4 bases between them. CDR3 sequence reads: CASSEAAYNEQFF. The CDR3 region has the DNA TGTGCCAGCAGTGAAGCCGCTTACAATGAGCAGTTCTTC.

This chain links TRBV19 with TRBJ1-5; weak D call: TRBD1 (5 bases). The germline CDR1 and CDR2 sequences are LNHDA and SQIVND (reference sequence). Deletions cut 6 bases from V and 2 bases from J, with 17 bases between. The CDR3 sequence is 16 residues long. This CDR3 reads CASRRGEGYGNQPQHF. In DNA form, the CDR3 reads TGTGCCAGTAGAAGGGGTGAAGGGTACGGCAATCAGCCCCAGCATTTT.

This rearrangement joins TRBV28 to TRBJ2-3; 11 bases match TRBD2. The J segment lost 4 bases and the V segment lost 6 bases, leaving 6 bases of the junction unmatched. This CDR3 region has 15 residues. The germline CDR1 and CDR2 sequences are MDHEN and SYDVKM. The CDR3 nucleotides read TGTGCCAGCAGAACTAGCGGGAGTAGGGCAGATACGCAGTATTTT. Its translation: CASRTSGSRADTQYF.

This clone was recorded a few times. The chain recombines TRBV28 with TRBJ2-1; D assignment may be TRBD1 or TRBD2 (6 bases each). The germline CDR1 and CDR2 sequences are MDHEN and SYDVKM. This CDR3 is built from 15 residues. Between the trimmed V and J ends, which lost 7 bases and 2 bases, there was a span of 15 bases. This chain's CDR3 is CASTTGGGPYNEQFF. CDR3 bases: TGTGCCAGCACCACCGGAGGGGGGCCCTACAATGAGCAGTTCTTC.

CDR3 sequence (DNA): TGTGCCAGCAGTTCTACTACTAGCGGGGGGGCGATCGGGGAGCTGTTTTTT. This codes for CASSSTTSGGAIGELFF. The chain uses TRBV27 and TRBJ2-2, with TRBD2 identical over 13 bases. The CDR3 covers 17 residues. The germline V gene has CDR1 MNHEY and CDR2 SMNVEV (reference sequence). The V gene end was trimmed by 4 bases and the J gene end by 7 bases; junction bases not matched to a gene: 9.

In regard to this clone: Additional DNA sequences in this sample encode the identical CDR3. This chain connects TRBV9 to TRBJ1-3; TRBD1 might be the D (6 bases). The V and J ends lost 0 bases and 2 bases respectively, with 12 bases between them. Germline CDR1 reads SGDLS; CDR2 reads YYNGEE. The CDR3 totals 16 residues. The CDR3 DNA reads TGTGCCAGCAGCGTAGATTTGGGGGGCACTGGAAACACCATATATTTT. Residues: CASSVDLGGTGNTIYF.

V usage is TRBV3-1 (or the pseudogene TRBV3-2) and J usage is TRBJ1-2; maybe TRBD1 (6 bases). Germline CDR1 and CDR2: LGHDT and YNNKEL (reference sequence). V lost 1 base and J lost 7, with 13 bases in between. There are 14 residues in the CDR3. The CDR3 DNA is TGTGCCAGCAGCCAAGGCGACAGGAAGCGTGGCTACACCTTC. Protein sequence: CASSQGDRKRGYTF.

The rearrangement joins TRBV9 to TRBJ1-6; 8 bases are a match to TRBD1. The length of the CDR3 is 16 residues. V shed 2 bases, J shed 9 bases, and the junction held 10 bases outside the gene matches. The germline CDR1 and CDR2 sequences are SGDLS and YYNGEE. CDR3 in amino acids: CASSVGQAGGSSPLHF. The CDR3, as DNA: TGTGCCAGCAGCGTCGGGCAGGCAGGGGGCTCTTCACCCCTCCACTTT.